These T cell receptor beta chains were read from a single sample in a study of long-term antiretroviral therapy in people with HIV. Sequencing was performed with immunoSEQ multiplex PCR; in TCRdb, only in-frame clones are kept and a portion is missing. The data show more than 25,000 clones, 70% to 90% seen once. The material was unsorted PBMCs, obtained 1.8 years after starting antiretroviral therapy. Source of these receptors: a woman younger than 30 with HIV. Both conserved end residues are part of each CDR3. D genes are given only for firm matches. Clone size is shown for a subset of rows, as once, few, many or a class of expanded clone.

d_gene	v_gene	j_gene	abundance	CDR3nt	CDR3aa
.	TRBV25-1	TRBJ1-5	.	TGTGCCAGCTCTCCTGGAGGGTCCAATCAGCCCCAGCATTTT	CASSPGGSNQPQHF
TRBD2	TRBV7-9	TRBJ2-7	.	TGTGCCAGCAGCCCCCCCGGGACTAGCCGAATCCGGCAGTACTTC	CASSPPGTSRIRQYF
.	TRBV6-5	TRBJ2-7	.	TGTGCCACCTCCTTTAGAGGCTACGAGCAGTACTTC	CATSFRGYEQYF
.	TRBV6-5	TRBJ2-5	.	TGTGCCAGCAGTTACTCGATTGGGAACCCGGAGACCCAGTACTTC	CASSYSIGNPETQYF
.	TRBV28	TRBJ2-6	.	TGTGCCAGCCGAATGCGTTGGACAGTAAATCCCTCTGGGGCCAACGTCCTGACTTTC	CASRMRWTVNPSGANVLTF
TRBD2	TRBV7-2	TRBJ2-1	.	TGTGCCAGCAGCTTAGCCAGCGGGGCCTACAATGAGCAGTTCTTC	CASSLASGAYNEQFF
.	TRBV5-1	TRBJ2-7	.	TGCGCCAGCAGCTTTAAAGACGAGCAGTACTTC	CASSFKDEQYF
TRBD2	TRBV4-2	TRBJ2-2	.	TGTGCCAGCAGCCAAGATGAAGCGGGAGTGTTTCCCGGGGAGCTGTTTTTT	CASSQDEAGVFPGELFF
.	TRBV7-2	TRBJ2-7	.	TGTGCCAGCAGCTTAGGGGCGCGTGAGCAGTACTTC	CASSLGAREQYF
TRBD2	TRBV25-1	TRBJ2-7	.	TGTGCCAGCAGTGCCCAGGGGACTAGCGGATCCTACGAGCAGTACTTC	CASSAQGTSGSYEQYF
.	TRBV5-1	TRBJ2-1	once	TGCGCCAGCGCCCGAGGGGGGGGAAGGGCCAATGAGCAGTTCTTC	CASARGGGRANEQFF
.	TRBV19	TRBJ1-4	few	TGTGCCAGTAGTGTCACACCTGCAACTAATGAAAAACTGTTTTTT	CASSVTPATNEKLFF
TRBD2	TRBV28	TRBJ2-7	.	TGTGCCAGCATTAGGGCTAGCGGGAGGTTTGGCGAGCAGTACTTC	CASIRASGRFGEQYF
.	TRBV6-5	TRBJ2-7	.	TGTGCCAGCAGTTACCGGGGGGCTAGCGTGACTTACGAGCAGTACTTC	CASSYRGASVTYEQYF
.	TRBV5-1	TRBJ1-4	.	TGCGCCAGCAGTTTCGGGAATGAAAAACTGTTTTTT	CASSFGNEKLFF
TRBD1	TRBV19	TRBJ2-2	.	TGTGCCAGTCAAGGGGGCTACTCCACCGGGGAGCTGTTTTTT	CASQGGYSTGELFF
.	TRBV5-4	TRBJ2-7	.	TGTGCCAGCAGCCTAGAGGCAGCGAGCTCCTACGAGCAGTACTTC	CASSLEAASSYEQYF
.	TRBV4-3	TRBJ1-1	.	TGCGCCAGCAGCCAAGGAGAGAACACTGAAGCTTTCTTT	CASSQGENTEAFF
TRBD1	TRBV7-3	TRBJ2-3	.	TGTGCCAGCAGCCGGACGGGACAGCCCACAGATACGCAGTATTTT	CASSRTGQPTDTQYF
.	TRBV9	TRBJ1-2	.	TGTGCCAGCAGCGTAGACCGTAACTATGGCTACACCTTC	CASSVDRNYGYTF
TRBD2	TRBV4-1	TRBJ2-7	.	TGCGCCAGCAGCCAAGCCGGTGGGAGGGCCGTTGACTACGAGCAGTACTTC	CASSQAGGRAVDYEQYF
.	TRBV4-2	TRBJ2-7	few	TGTGCCAGCAGCCGGCGTGGGGGAGAATTCTACGAGCAGTACTTC	CASSRRGGEFYEQYF
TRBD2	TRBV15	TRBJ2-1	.	TGTGCCACCAGCAGAGATTCCAGCGGGAGTAACAATGAGCAGTTCTTC	CATSRDSSGSNNEQFF
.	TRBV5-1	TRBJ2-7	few	TGCGCCAGCTCCGAGGGCGAGGGACATAACGAGCAGTACTTC	CASSEGEGHNEQYF
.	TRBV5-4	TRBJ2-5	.	TGTGCCAGCAGCTTGGACGAGTGGGAGACCCAGTACTTC	CASSLDEWETQYF
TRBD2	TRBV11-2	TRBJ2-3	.	TGTGCCAGCAGCCTCCCGACTAGCGGGAATACCGCAGATACGCAGTATTTT	CASSLPTSGNTADTQYF
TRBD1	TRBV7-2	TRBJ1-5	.	TGTGCCAGCAGCTTAGGGGAAGGGGGACAGGGCGTGCATTTT	CASSLGEGGQGVHF
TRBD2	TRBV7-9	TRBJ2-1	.	TGTGCCAGCAGCTTAGAGCGGGGCGACTCCTACAATGAGCAGTTCTTC	CASSLERGDSYNEQFF
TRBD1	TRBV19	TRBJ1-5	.	TGTGCCAGTAGATGGGGACAGAATAGCAATCAGCCCCAGCATTTT	CASRWGQNSNQPQHF
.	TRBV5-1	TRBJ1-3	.	TGCGCCAGCAGCTGGGGGGAGAGCTCTGGAAACACCATATATTTT	CASSWGESSGNTIYF
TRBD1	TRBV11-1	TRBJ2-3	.	TGTGCCAGCAGCCATGGACAGGGACGCACAGATACGCAGTATTTT	CASSHGQGRTDTQYF
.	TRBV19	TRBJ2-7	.	TGTGCCAGTAGTATTGAAATTTTCAGGGGGGACGAGCAGTACTTC	CASSIEIFRGDEQYF
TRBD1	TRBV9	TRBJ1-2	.	TGTGCCAGCAGCCCCTTAACAGGGGTCGGGCACTATGGCTACACCTTC	CASSPLTGVGHYGYTF
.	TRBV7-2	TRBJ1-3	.	TGTGCCAGCAGCCCTATCGACAGTCCTGGAAACACCATATATTTT	CASSPIDSPGNTIYF
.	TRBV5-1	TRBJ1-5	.	TGCGCCAGCAGCTCCGGGACGGAAAATCAGCCCCAGCATTTT	CASSSGTENQPQHF
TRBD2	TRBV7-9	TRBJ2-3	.	TGTGCCAGCACCCAGACCGGGACTAGCAAGGATACGCAGTATTTT	CASTQTGTSKDTQYF
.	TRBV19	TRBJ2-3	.	TGTGCCAGCCTCTCAAACGCGGGGAGTACGCAGTATTTT	CASLSNAGSTQYF
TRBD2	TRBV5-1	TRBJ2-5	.	TGCGCCAGCCAGACTAGCGGGATTGCCGGGGAGACCCAGTACTTC	CASQTSGIAGETQYF
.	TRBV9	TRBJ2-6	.	TGTGCCAGCAGCGGGACAAGAGTGCTCCTGGACTCTGGGGCCAACGTCCTGACTTTC	CASSGTRVLLDSGANVLTF
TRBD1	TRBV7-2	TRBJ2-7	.	TGTGCCAGCAGCTTAGGGACAGGTGGATCCTACGAGCAGTACTTC	CASSLGTGGSYEQYF
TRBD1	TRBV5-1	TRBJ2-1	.	TGCGCCAGCAGCTTATGGGACAGGGACTACAATGAGCAGTTCTTC	CASSLWDRDYNEQFF
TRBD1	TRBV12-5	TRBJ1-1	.	TGTGCTAGTGGTTTGTCAGGGGGCACTGAAGCTTTCTTT	CASGLSGGTEAFF
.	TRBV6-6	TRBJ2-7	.	TGTGCCAGCAGTCCCCAGCCGATTGGATACGAGCAGTACTTC	CASSPQPIGYEQYF
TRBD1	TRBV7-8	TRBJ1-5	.	TGTGCCAGCAGCTTAAACAGGGGACCCAGTCAGCCCCAGCATTTT	CASSLNRGPSQPQHF
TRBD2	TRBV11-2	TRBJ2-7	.	TGTGCCAGCAGCTTACCAGCGGGATTGCCCTACGAGCAGTACTTC	CASSLPAGLPYEQYF
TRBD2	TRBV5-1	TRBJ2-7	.	TGCGCCAGCAGCTTGGCGGGACTAGCGGGACGGGATTCCTACGAGCAGTACTTC	CASSLAGLAGRDSYEQYF
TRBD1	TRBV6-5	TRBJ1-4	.	TGTGCCAGCAGCTACGGGACAGGGCATGAAAAACTGTTTTTT	CASSYGTGHEKLFF
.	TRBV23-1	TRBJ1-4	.	TGCGCCAGCAGTCCGCCCCGGGACTACCAATTTTTT	CASSPPRDYQFF
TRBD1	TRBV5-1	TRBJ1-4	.	TGCGCCAGCAGCCTGACAGGGGGCAATGAAAAACTGTTTTTT	CASSLTGGNEKLFF
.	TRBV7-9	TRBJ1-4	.	TGTGCCAGCAGCTCAGTGGGATCCTCGGATGAAAAACTGTTTTTT	CASSSVGSSDEKLFF
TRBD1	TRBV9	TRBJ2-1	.	TGTGCCAGCAGCGTGGGACAGTCAAGGACGGATGAGCAGTTCTTC	CASSVGQSRTDEQFF
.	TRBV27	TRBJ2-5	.	TGTGCCAGCCCCTGGCCTCATGAGGGTGTGGAAGAGACCCAGTACTTC	CASPWPHEGVEETQYF
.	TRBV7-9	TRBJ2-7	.	TGTGCCAGCAGCCACTCGGAGGTCGCCGTAGGCGAGCAGTACTTC	CASSHSEVAVGEQYF
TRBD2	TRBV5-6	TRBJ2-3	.	TGTGCCAGCAGCTTATGGGGCCTAGCGGGAGCGGAAGATACGCAGTATTTT	CASSLWGLAGAEDTQYF
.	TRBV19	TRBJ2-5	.	TGTGCCAGTAGTATCAGGTTGGCGGGAATCGAGACCCAGTACTTC	CASSIRLAGIETQYF